The rows below give T cell receptor beta chains drawn from one sample of a study of T cells in localized non-small cell lung cancer. The protocol was immunoSEQ multiplex PCR, while the TCRdb copy is restricted to in-frame clones and leaves out a portion. This table has about 25,000 clones, around 85% appearing once. The input for sequencing was peripheral blood, taken before any cancer treatment. Receptors were obtained from a male donor aged 60 or older with stage II squamous cell lung carcinoma. Both conserved end residues are part of each CDR3. The D gene is left open where the match is weak. Rows may omit the clone size; those that give it use once, few, many or a size class.

>TRBJ2-2|TRBV18|once|TRBD2
CASSRLAENTGELFF
TGTGCCAGCTCACGACTAGCGGAGAACACCGGGGAGCTGTTTTTT
>TRBJ1-5|TRBV19|NA|NA
CAGKGGGSNQPQHF
TGTGCCGGTAAGGGAGGGGGGAGCAATCAGCCCCAGCATTTT
>TRBJ1-6|TRBV28|once|TRBD1
CASSPGQGKSPLHF
TGTGCCAGCAGTCCCGGACAGGGAAAATCACCCCTCCACTTT
>TRBJ1-3|TRBV10-3|NA|NA
CAISESTNSGNTIYF
TGTGCCATCAGTGAGTCTACAAACTCTGGAAACACCATATATTTT
>TRBJ2-5|TRBV4-1|NA|TRBD2
CASSQERATSGGNQETQYF
TGCGCCAGCAGCCAAGAGCGAGCGACTAGCGGGGGGAACCAAGAGACCCAGTACTTC
>TRBJ2-4|TRBV7-3|NA|TRBD1
CASSTTGGENIQYF
TGTGCCAGCAGCACGACAGGGGGCGAAAACATTCAGTACTTC
>TRBJ2-3|TRBV11-2|NA|NA
CASSSSPRTDTQYF
TGTGCCAGCAGCTCAAGCCCACGCACAGATACGCAGTATTTT
>TRBJ1-1|TRBV7-2|few|NA
CASSSHGWVGGNTEAFF
TGTGCCAGCAGCTCCCACGGATGGGTCGGAGGGAACACTGAAGCTTTCTTT
>TRBJ1-2|TRBV28|NA|NA
CASMDSLYGYTF
TGTGCCAGTATGGACAGTCTCTATGGCTACACCTTC
>TRBJ1-2|TRBV9|NA|TRBD1
CASSPLGTGANYGYTF
TGTGCCAGCAGCCCACTTGGCACAGGGGCTAACTATGGCTACACCTTC
>TRBJ1-1|TRBV11-3|few|TRBD1
CASSPRDRLNTEAFF
TGTGCCAGCAGCCCCCGGGACAGGTTGAACACTGAAGCTTTCTTT
>TRBJ1-3|TRBV28|NA|NA
CASSLSGEGALSGNTIYF
TGTGCCAGCAGTTTGAGTGGGGAAGGGGCTCTCTCTGGAAACACCATATATTTT
>TRBJ1-1|TRBV9|NA|NA
CASSHGRGSTEAFF
TGTGCCAGCAGTCATGGCAGGGGAAGCACTGAAGCTTTCTTT
>TRBJ2-2|TRBV19|NA|TRBD1
CASSPGQGGPGELFF
TGTGCCAGTAGCCCGGGACAGGGCGGACCCGGGGAGCTGTTTTTT
>TRBJ2-4|TRBV6-5|NA|NA
CASSTLGENIQYF
TGTGCCAGCAGTACTCTTGGGGAAAACATTCAGTACTTC
>TRBJ2-3|TRBV5-1|NA|TRBD2
CASSTNDGGGFTDTQYF
TGCGCCAGCAGCACAAACGACGGCGGGGGATTCACAGATACGCAGTATTTT
>TRBJ2-3|TRBV10-1|NA|NA
CASSEMFTDTQYF
TGCGCCAGCAGTGAGATGTTCACAGATACGCAGTATTTT
>TRBJ1-5|TRBV28|NA|NA
CASSSPGSLQPQHF
TGTGCCAGCAGTTCCCCCGGGAGTCTCCAGCCCCAGCATTTT
>TRBJ2-5|TRBV7-2|NA|NA
CASSLMVQETQYF
TGTGCCAGCAGCTTAATGGTCCAAGAGACCCAGTACTTC
>TRBJ2-4|TRBV5-1|once|TRBD2
CASSMTSDKNIQYF
TGCGCCAGCAGCATGACTAGCGACAAAAACATTCAGTACTTC
>TRBJ1-3|TRBV2|NA|TRBD1
CATSTGGNSGNTIYF
TGTGCCACTTCGACAGGGGGTAACTCTGGAAACACCATATATTTT
>TRBJ1-1|TRBV28|NA|NA
CASSLGTNKEAFF
TGTGCCAGCAGCCTCGGGACAAATAAGGAGGCTTTCTTT
>TRBJ2-2|TRBV27|NA|TRBD2
CASSPLAGVTGELFF
TGTGCCAGCAGTCCCCTAGCGGGAGTCACCGGGGAGCTGTTTTTT
>TRBJ2-6|TRBV7-2|NA|NA
CASTISVNSGANVLTF
TGTGCCAGCACTATCTCCGTTAACTCTGGGGCCAACGTCCTGACTTTC
>TRBJ1-5|TRBV2|once|NA
CASSEGTDWQPQHF
TGTGCCAGCAGTGAAGGGACAGATTGGCAGCCCCAGCATTTT
>TRBJ2-7|TRBV4-2|NA|TRBD2
CASSQETGTTSYEQYF
TGTGCCAGCAGCCAAGAGACCGGGACTACCTCCTACGAGCAGTACTTC
>TRBJ2-3|TRBV6-5|NA|TRBD2
CASSTGLATDTQYF
TGTGCCAGCAGTACCGGACTAGCTACAGATACGCAGTATTTT
>TRBJ2-3|TRBV19|NA|NA
CASSPGRTVDTQYF
TGTGCCAGTAGTCCGGGCAGAACGGTGGATACGCAGTATTTT
>TRBJ1-5|TRBV7-2|NA|TRBD1
CASSSRTGDNQPQHF
TGTGCCAGCAGCTCCAGGACAGGGGACAATCAGCCCCAGCATTTT
>TRBJ1-1|TRBV11-3|NA|NA
CATNLGGGNTEAFF
TGTGCCACAAACCTCGGTGGGGGGAACACTGAAGCTTTCTTT
>TRBJ1-2|TRBV15|NA|NA
CATSRAAGIDGYTF
TGTGCCACCAGCAGAGCGGCAGGGATCGATGGCTACACCTTC
>TRBJ1-1|TRBV11-3|once|NA
CASSLGGGAIEAFF
TGTGCCAGCAGCTTGGGGGGAGGCGCGATTGAAGCTTTCTTT
>TRBJ1-1|TRBV4-3|NA|NA
CASSQEVGRANTEAFF
TGCGCCAGCAGCCAAGAAGTGGGCAGAGCAAACACTGAAGCTTTCTTT
>TRBJ2-7|TRBV4-1|NA|NA
CASSQELRTVRYF
TGCGCCAGCAGCCAAGAACTCCGGACAGTACGGTACTTC
>TRBJ2-7|TRBV7-2|NA|NA
CASSLASRGGREQYF
TGTGCCAGCAGCTTAGCTTCGCGAGGGGGGCGGGAGCAGTACTTC
>TRBJ2-7|TRBV27|NA|TRBD2
CASSRGGDEQYF
TGTGCCAGCAGTCGCGGGGGGGACGAGCAGTACTTC
>TRBJ2-3|TRBV7-8|NA|TRBD2
CASSLDLGGSRDTQYF
TGTGCCAGCAGCTTAGACCTGGGCGGGAGTAGGGATACGCAGTATTTT
>TRBJ2-1|TRBV7-2|once|NA
CASSNVKEQFF
TGTGCCAGCAGCAACGTCAAGGAGCAGTTCTTC
>TRBJ1-2|TRBV7-2|NA|TRBD1
CASSSGGRIYGYTF
TGTGCCAGCAGCTCAGGGGGACGGATCTATGGCTACACCTTC
>TRBJ2-2|TRBV4-2|NA|TRBD2
CASSQDSSGGAIGGELFF
TGTGCCAGCAGCCAAGATAGTAGCGGGGGGGCCATTGGCGGGGAGCTGTTTTTT
>TRBJ2-7|TRBV2|NA|NA
CAGGFVRGYEQYF
TGTGCCGGGGGGTTTGTCAGGGGCTACGAGCAGTACTTC
>TRBJ1-1|TRBV28|NA|NA
CASRPPGMNTEAFF
TGTGCCAGCAGGCCACCGGGGATGAACACTGAAGCTTTCTTT
>TRBJ1-2|TRBV4-2|NA|TRBD1
CASSQNRDSLYGYTF
TGTGCCAGCAGCCAAAACCGGGACAGCCTCTATGGCTACACCTTC